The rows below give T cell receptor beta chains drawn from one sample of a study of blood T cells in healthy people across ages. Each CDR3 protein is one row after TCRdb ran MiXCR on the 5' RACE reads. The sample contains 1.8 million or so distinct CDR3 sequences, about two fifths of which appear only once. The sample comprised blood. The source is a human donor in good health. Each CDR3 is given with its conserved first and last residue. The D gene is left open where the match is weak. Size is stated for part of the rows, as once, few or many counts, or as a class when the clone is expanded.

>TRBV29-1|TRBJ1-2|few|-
TGCAGCGTTGAAGATCCCAGGTCTAACTATGGCTACACCTTC
CSVEDPRSNYGYTF
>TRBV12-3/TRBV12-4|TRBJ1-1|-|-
TGTGCCAGCAGTCCCCCGACCGGCCGGCGGGCTGAAGCTTTCTTT
CASSPPTGRRAEAFF
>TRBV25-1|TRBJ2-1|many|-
TGTGCCAGCAGGGCCAGTGTCTCCTACAATGAGCAGTTCTTC
CASRASVSYNEQFF
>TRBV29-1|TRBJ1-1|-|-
TGCAGCGTTGAGAAGAACACTGAAGCTTTCTTT
CSVEKNTEAFF
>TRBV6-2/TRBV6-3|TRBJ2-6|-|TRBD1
TGTGCCAGCAGTTCCGAGAACCGGGACAGGGGCTCTGGGGCCAACGTCCTGACTTTC
CASSSENRDRGSGANVLTF
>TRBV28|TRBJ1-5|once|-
TGTGCCAGCAGTATCCGGGACAATCAGCCCCAGCATTTT
CASSIRDNQPQHF
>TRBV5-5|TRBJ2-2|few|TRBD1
TGTGCCAGCAGCTGGACAGGGGGGAACACCGGGGAGCTGTTTTTT
CASSWTGGNTGELFF
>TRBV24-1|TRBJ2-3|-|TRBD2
TGTGCCACCAGTGATTTGGACGGGAGGGGAGATACGCAGTATTTT
CATSDLDGRGDTQYF
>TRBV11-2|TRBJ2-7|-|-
TGTGCCAGCAGGAGACCCGGGCGACGATCCTACGAGCAGTACTTC
CASRRPGRRSYEQYF
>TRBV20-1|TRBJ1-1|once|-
TGCAGTGCTTCTATGGGGGGCACTGAAGCTTTCTTT
CSASMGGTEAFF
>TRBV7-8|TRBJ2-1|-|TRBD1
TGTGCCAGCAGCCCTTGGACAGGGCATGAGCAGTTCTTC
CASSPWTGHEQFF
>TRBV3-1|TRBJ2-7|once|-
TGTGCCAGCAGCCAACAGGGAGTCCACGAGCAGTACTTC
CASSQQGVHEQYF
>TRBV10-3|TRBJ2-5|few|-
TGTGCCATCAGTGTCGCTCCCCAAGAGACCCAGTACTTC
CAISVAPQETQYF
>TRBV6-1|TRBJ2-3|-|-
TGTGCCAGCAGTGAATGGAACAGAAAAAGCACAGATACGCAGTATTTT
CASSEWNRKSTDTQYF
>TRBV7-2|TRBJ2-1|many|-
TGTGCCAGCAGCTTAGTACCGGGTGAGCAGTTCTTC
CASSLVPGEQFF
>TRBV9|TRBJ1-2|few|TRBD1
TGTGCCAGCAGCGTAGCAGGGGGTCCGTATGGCTACACCTTC
CASSVAGGPYGYTF
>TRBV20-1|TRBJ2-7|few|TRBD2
TGCAGTGCTAGAGACCAGACTAGCGGGTCGCTATACGAGCAGTACTTC
CSARDQTSGSLYEQYF
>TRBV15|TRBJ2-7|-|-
TGTGCCACCAGCAGAGGCGGCCTGCGTCCGTCCGAGCAGTACTTC
CATSRGGLRPSEQYF
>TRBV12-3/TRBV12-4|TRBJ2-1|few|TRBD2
TGTGCCAGCAGTTTTCGGACTAGCCCCTACAATGAGCAGTTCTTC
CASSFRTSPYNEQFF
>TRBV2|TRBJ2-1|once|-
TGTGCCGGCACGCCGCTTAGGGACAATGAGCAGTTCTTC
CAGTPLRDNEQFF